This section outlines one TCR beta chain sequence together with its context. Its antigen remains unknown. The data originate from a study of cytomegalovirus exposure and HLA in healthy donors. General study points: An analysis that was carried out later associated 16,951 TCR beta sequences with HLA alleles at 0.05 false discovery rate. The authors confirmed in vitro that a few CMV-associated chains were specific for CMV antigens.

The PCR had 60 Vbeta and 13 Jbeta primers. Here immunoSEQ multiplex PCR was the method, and the copy in TCRdb shows in-frame clones only, minus some. The repertoire holds about 180,000 clones, with 82% as singletons. The germline CDR1 and CDR2 sequences are SNHLY and FYNNEI. The CDR3 sequence is 14 residues long. Trimming removed 6 bases at V and 0 bases at J, with 11 bases between. The clonotype originates from a man aged 35-49 years in good health and CMV-seronegative. The chain carries TRBV2 and TRBJ1-1, with a tentative D call TRBD1 (6 bases). The specimen was PBMCs. The CDR3 nucleotides read TGTGCCAGCAGGTCAGACAGGTTGAACACTGAAGCTTTCTTT. Translating it yields CASRSDRLNTEAFF.